These T cell receptor beta chains were read from a single sample in a study of vaccination effects on CD4 cells after COVID-19. Their antigen targets remain unknown. Using immunoSEQ multiplex PCR, the repertoire was profiled, and TCRdb retains in-frame clones only, with some absent. This sample has just under 45,000 clones; around 80% occur once, and the top ten carry 10% to 12%. The sequencing here drew on CD4+ T cells from PBMCs cultured with SARS-CoV-2 spike peptides, taken before COVID-19 vaccination. Receptors originate from a human donor who received a COVID-19 vaccine. The CDR3 runs from the conserved cysteine through the conserved F or W. A D gene is named only where the DNA matches it firmly.

TRBV11-2	TRBJ1-6	TRBD1	CASSFSRGVSPLHF
TRBV19	TRBJ2-3	TRBD1	CASKVTGRTDTQYF
TRBV7-9	TRBJ2-1	TRBD1	CASSFYKTGKNEQFF
TRBV5-4	TRBJ1-1	NA	CASSPTGKTEAFF
TRBV5-1	TRBJ2-5	TRBD1	CASSTRDRVQETQYF
TRBV5-1	TRBJ2-3	TRBD1	CASSSQTGGVTDTQYF
TRBV29-1	TRBJ1-2	NA	CSAFPLRDYGYTF
TRBV20-1	TRBJ2-1	NA	CSATFWDEQFF
TRBV6-1	TRBJ1-5	NA	CASSDLNSNQPQHF
TRBV18	TRBJ1-6	NA	CASSPERRRDSPLHF
TRBV4-1	TRBJ2-3	TRBD2	CASSQRLAGGTDTQYF